Each of the 4 T cell receptor beta chains below was sequenced from the same sample in a study of shared clonotypes between healthy human individuals. The assay was immunoSEQ multiplex PCR, and TCRdb's table has in-frame clones only and misses some. The sample records 2 million to 2.5 million clones, roughly 96% being singletons. Input material: naive CD4+ T cells sorted from blood. Subset defined: CD45RA+ positively selected. The receptor source for this set is a man younger than 35 in good health.

V usage is TRBV6-1 and J usage is TRBJ1-6, with TRBD1 identical over 7 bases. V lost 1 base, J lost 6 bases, and 3 bases stayed unmatched. Germline V CDR1 and CDR2: MNHNS, SASEGT. CDR3 length equals 15 residues. The CDR3 loop is CASSEGGQFNSPLHF. DNA for the CDR3: TGTGCCAGCAGTGAAGGGGGACAGTTTAATTCACCCCTCCACTTT.

The chain uses TRBV6-1 and TRBJ2-2, with TRBD2 matching 9 bases. Germline CDR1 is MNHNS and CDR2 is SASEGT. V was pared by 0 bases and J by 2 bases, with 10 bases of the junction left unmatched. The CDR3 is 19 residues long. CDR3 residues: CASSEARASGRPNTGELFF. The CDR3, as DNA: TGTGCCAGCAGTGAAGCCCGAGCGAGCGGGAGGCCTAACACCGGGGAGCTGTTTTTT.

The rearrangement uses TRBV5-1 and TRBJ2-1; D may correspond to TRBD1 or TRBD2 (5 bases each). Germline CDR1 SGHRS, CDR2 YFSETQ. V lost 0 bases and J 9 bases, leaving 13 bases between the germline ends. The CDR3 length is 14 residues. The CDR3: CASSLDGGTTEQFF. The CDR3 region has the DNA TGCGCCAGCAGCTTGGATGGGGGTACGACTGAGCAGTTCTTC.

The chain has TRBV30 and TRBJ1-1, with 10 bases that match TRBD1. Germline lookup yields CDR1 GTSNPN and CDR2 SVGIG (reference sequence). V was clipped by 4 bases and J by 11 bases; unmatched bases: 7. The CDR3 spans 12 residues. The CDR3 reads CAWIPGQGSAFF. Written as DNA, the CDR3 is TGTGCCTGGATTCCGGGACAGGGGTCGGCTTTCTTT.